Following are 17 T cell receptor beta chains from one sample sequenced in a study of beta chain features in type 1 diabetes. Study-level findings and limits: Within each of all four CD4+ subsets, Type 1 diabetes patients had TCRB CDR3s that were moderately but significantly shorter.

Antigen specificity for these receptors is unknown. TCRB transcripts that were expressed got sequenced, as all of the isolated RNA had been reverse transcribed. Sequencing was performed with immunoSEQ multiplex PCR; in TCRdb, only in-frame clones are kept and a portion is missing. The table has a few hundred thousand clones, around 9.6% seen once. Specimen: central memory CD4+ T cells from blood. Receptors were obtained from a man aged 25-45 years with type 1 diabetes.

This clone was counted only a few times. The rearrangement links TRBV27 to TRBJ2-1; TRBD2 matches at 9 bases. Losses at the gene ends were 3 bases for V and 15 bases for J; bases not matched to a gene: 12. CDR1 and CDR2 from the germline V gene are MNHEY and SMNVEV (reference sequence). The CDR3 is made up of 14 amino acids. In DNA, the CDR3 is TGTGCCAGCAGTTTTGGCGGGAGGGCCGCCTCGTGGTTCTTC. Its protein product is CASSFGGRAASWFF.

The chain carries TRBV4-3 and TRBJ1-1; no definite D call. The ends were cut back, 1 base at V and 11 bases at J, with 17 bases in the middle. This CDR3 is built from 14 residues. Germline V gives CDR1 LGHNA, CDR2 YSLEER. CDR3 nucleotides: TGCGCCAGCAGCCAAGGGAACGGTCCCGGGATGGCTTTCTTT. It yields the protein CASSQGNGPGMAFF.

This clone was seen only a few times. This chain joins TRBV2 and TRBJ2-6; no firm D call. Germline V gene lookup returns CDR1 SNHLY and CDR2 FYNNEI. V was cut by 6 bases and J by 0 bases, with 21 bases left in between. The CDR3 contains 19 residues. The CDR3 coding sequence is TGTGCCAGCAGGGATTATCTAGGGTTGGGCCCCTCTGGGGCCAACGTCCTGACTTTC. Its protein product is CASRDYLGLGPSGANVLTF.

The J gene is TRBJ2-7, the V gene TRBV19, with D uncertain. V lost 7 bases, J lost 2 bases, and 6 bases lay in between. The length of the CDR3 is 11 residues. Germline loops: CDR1 LNHDA, CDR2 SQIVND (reference sequence). CDR3: CASMDPYEQYF. CDR3 in DNA: TGTGCCAGTATGGATCCCTACGAGCAGTACTTC.

The rearrangement joins TRBV27 to TRBJ2-1; 13 nucleotides agree with TRBD2. CDR1 MNHEY and CDR2 SMNVEV come from the germline V gene (reference sequence). The CDR3 length is 18 residues. V lost 8 bases and J lost 0; bases outside the gene matches: 10. CDR3: CASLPLAGGPSSYNEQFF. CDR3 DNA sequence: TGTGCCAGCCTCCCACTAGCGGGAGGGCCGAGCTCCTACAATGAGCAGTTCTTC.

V and J are TRBV6-1 and TRBJ2-6; 7 bases fit TRBD2. The junction had 6 bases not matched to a gene; V was cut back by 1 base and J by 0 bases. Germline V gene sequence: CDR1 MNHNS, CDR2 SASEGT. CDR3 size: 18 residues. CDR3 loop: CASSEGVAGASGANVLTF. The CDR3 nucleotides read TGTGCCAGCAGTGAAGGGGTAGCGGGTGCCTCTGGGGCCAACGTCCTGACTTTC.

This clone was observed many times. The gene calls are TRBV25-1 and TRBJ2-2, with 12 positions matching TRBD2. Germline assignment: CDR1 MGHDK and CDR2 SYGVNS. The CDR3 has 17 amino acids. V dropped 5 bases and J dropped 5; count of bases not matched to a gene: 9. CDR3 residues: CASSPLAGGKRTGELFF. The CDR3 nucleotides read TGTGCCAGCAGTCCTCTAGCGGGAGGGAAGCGGACCGGGGAGCTGTTTTTT.

This clone turned up a few times. This chain connects TRBV28 to TRBJ1-2, with 9 bases lining up with TRBD1. The CDR3 runs to 15 residues. Germline CDR1 and CDR2: MDHEN and SYDVKM. The trim removed 6 bases at V and 3 bases at J, leaving 8 bases unmatched. The CDR3 nucleotides read TGTGCCAGCAGGGCCACAGGGACAGGGTACTATGGCTACACCTTC. This gives the protein CASRATGTGYYGYTF.

This rearrangement joins TRBV7-2 to TRBJ1-2, with 7 bases fitting TRBD1. The V segment lost 5 bases and the J segment 6 bases; nucleotides outside the gene matches: 9. Germline V gene lookup returns CDR1 SGHTA and CDR2 FQGNSA. The CDR3 covers 14 residues. The DNA of the CDR3 is TGTGCCAGCAGCCAACTCGTACAGGGGAATGGCTACACCTTC. Encoded protein: CASSQLVQGNGYTF. Complete variable domain (other parts from reference TRBV7-2 and TRBJ1-2): GAGVSQSPSNKVTEKGKDVELRCDPISGHTALYWYRQSLGQGLEFLIYFQGNSAPDKSGLPSDRFSAERTGGSVSTLTIQRTQQEDSAVYLCASSQLVQGNGYTFGSGTRLTVV.

The chain combines TRBV28 with TRBJ2-7; D might be TRBD1 (6 bases). CDR3 size: 14 residues. Germline V gives CDR1 MDHEN, CDR2 SYDVKM. Trimming left V 5 bases short and J 3 bases short, with 14 bases between. This CDR3 reads CASSIGQRYYEQYF. The CDR3 DNA follows: TGTGCCAGCAGTATCGGACAGAGATACTACGAGCAGTACTTC.

The chain combines TRBV29-1 with TRBJ2-7; TRBD2 might be the D (6 bases). The CDR3 length is 13 residues. The V and J ends lost 4 bases and 1 base respectively, with 11 bases between them. Germline V CDR1 and CDR2: SQVTM, ANQGSEA. The CDR3 reads CSVVISGSYEQYF. DNA for the CDR3: TGCAGCGTTGTGATTAGCGGATCCTACGAGCAGTACTTC.

The gene calls are TRBV28 and TRBJ1-2; D ambiguous. The CDR3 runs 13 residues. V was trimmed by 4 bases and J by 1 base, leaving 7 bases between them. Per the germline V gene, CDR1 is MDHEN and CDR2 is SYDVKM. The CDR3 here is CASSSPHNYGYTF. As DNA, the CDR3 is TGTGCCAGCAGTTCCCCACATAACTATGGCTACACCTTC.

The rearrangement joins TRBV27 to TRBJ2-5; the D gene could be TRBD1 or TRBD2 (7 bases each). The CDR3 is 15 amino acids. Looked up from germline, CDR1 is MNHEY and CDR2 is SMNVEV (reference sequence). Trimming left V 2 bases short and J 7 bases short, with 17 bases between. CDR3: CASSLDDREGGTQYF. The CDR3 DNA is TGTGCCAGCAGTTTAGACGACAGGGAGGGGGGGACCCAGTACTTC.

At least ten counts were recorded for this clone. The chain uses TRBV11-2 and TRBJ2-7; 8 bases line up with TRBD1. Trimming cost V 5 bases and J 5 bases; bases outside gene matches: 8. This CDR3 comprises 14 residues. Germline V lookup: CDR1 SGHAT, CDR2 FQNNGV. CDR3 loop: CASSPIRGLDEQYF. The CDR3 bases are TGTGCCAGCAGCCCCATCAGGGGGCTGGACGAGCAGTACTTC.

This sequence joins TRBV11-3 and TRBJ2-4; either TRBD1 or TRBD2 may supply D (5 bases each). Germline V gene data show CDR1 as SGHNT and CDR2 as YENEEA. Deletions cut 3 bases from V and 0 bases from J, with 6 bases between. This CDR3 spans 14 amino acids. Written as DNA, the CDR3 is TGTGCCAGCAGCTTGGGGACAGCCAAAAACATTCAGTACTTC. Amino acid sequence: CASSLGTAKNIQYF.

This chain links TRBV28 with TRBJ2-3, with D uncertain. Trimming stripped 9 bases from V and 5 bases from J, with 6 bases between. The CDR3 is made up of 10 amino acids. Germline V gene lookup returns CDR1 MDHEN and CDR2 SYDVKM. The CDR3 coding sequence is TGTGCCAGTAAAAGAGATACGCAGTATTTT. Protein product: CASKRDTQYF.

On this clone: A clone one base away is much larger, so this may be a read error. The CDR3 DNA reads as TGTGCCAGTAGTTACCGGGGCGAGCAGTGCTTC. Translated: CASSYRGEQCF. The chain employs TRBV19 and TRBJ2-7, with D perhaps being TRBD1 or TRBD2 (5 bases each). Germline CDR1 reads LNHDA; CDR2 reads SQIVND (reference sequence). This CDR3 is built from 11 residues.